These 2 T cell receptor beta chains were sequenced from one sample in a study of blood T cells in healthy people across ages (dated by TCRdb to between 2015 and 2017). Library preparation was by 5' RACE. Instrument used: Illumina HiSeq 2500. A second PCR of roughly 6 to 12 cycles was performed with a sample-barcoded 5' primer and a J-beta primer mix. The public reads were reprocessed in TCRdb via fastp at Q25 and MiXCR, keeping in-frame beta chains. Rows are combined by CDR3 protein, so each entry shows the most common genes and DNA. This sample lists roughly 900,000 distinct CDR3 sequences; 29% were detected once. The ten largest account for approximately 15% of the sample. Sequencing was done on a sample of blood. These receptors originate from a woman aged 80 or older in good health.

This clonotype was counted at least ten times. V usage is TRBV5-1 and J usage is TRBJ2-7; tentatively, D is TRBD1 (6 bases). Germline CDR1 reads SGHRS; CDR2 reads YFSETQ. The CDR3 has 12 residues. V lost 4 bases, J lost 6 bases, and 11 bases lay in between. CDR3 in amino acids: CASSDRNVEQYF. In nucleotides, the CDR3 is TGCGCCAGCAGCGACAGGAACGTCGAGCAGTACTTC.

This clonotype was detected many times. This chain links TRBV6-6 with TRBJ2-1, with D possibly matching TRBD2 (5 bases). Trimming left V 6 bases short and J 8 bases short, with 29 bases between. This CDR3 has 18 amino acids. Looked up from germline, CDR1 is MNHNY and CDR2 is SVGAGI (reference sequence). The CDR3 reads CASRPYAFRLTKVDEQFF. The CDR3 DNA reads TGTGCCAGCAGACCCTACGCCTTCCGACTAACGAAGGTCGATGAGCAGTTCTTC.